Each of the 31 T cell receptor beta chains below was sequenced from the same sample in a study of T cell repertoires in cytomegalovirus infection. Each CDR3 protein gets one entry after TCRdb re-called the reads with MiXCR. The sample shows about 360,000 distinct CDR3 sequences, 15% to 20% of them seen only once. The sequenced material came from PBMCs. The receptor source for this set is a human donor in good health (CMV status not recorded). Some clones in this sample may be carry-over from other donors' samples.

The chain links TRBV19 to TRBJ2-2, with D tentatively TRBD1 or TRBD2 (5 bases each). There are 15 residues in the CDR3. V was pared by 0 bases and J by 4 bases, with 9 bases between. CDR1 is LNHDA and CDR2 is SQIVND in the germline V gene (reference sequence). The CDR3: CASSIDQGVTGELFF. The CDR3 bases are TGTGCCAGTAGTATAGACCAGGGAGTCACCGGGGAGCTGTTTTTT.

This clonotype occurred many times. CDR3 DNA sequence: TGTGCCAGCAGCTTAGGCTGGGGGGGAGATACGCAGTATTTT. This codes for CASSLGWGGDTQYF. The rearrangement joins TRBV7-2 to TRBJ2-3, with 7 bases identical to TRBD2. Losses at the gene ends were 1 base for V and 5 bases for J; bases not matched to a gene: 3. Germline V gives CDR1 SGHTA, CDR2 FQGNSA. The length of the CDR3 is 14 residues.

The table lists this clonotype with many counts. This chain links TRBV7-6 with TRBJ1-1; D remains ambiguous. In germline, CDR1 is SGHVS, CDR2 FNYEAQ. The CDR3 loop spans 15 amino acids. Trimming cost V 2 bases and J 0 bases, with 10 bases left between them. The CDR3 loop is CASSLYTEMNTEAFF. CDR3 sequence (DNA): TGTGCCAGCAGCTTATATACAGAGATGAACACTGAAGCTTTCTTT. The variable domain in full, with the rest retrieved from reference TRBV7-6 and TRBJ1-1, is GAGVSQSPRYKVTKRGQDVALRCDPISGHVSLYWYRQALGQGPEFLTYFNYEAQQDKSGLPNDRFSAERPEGSISTLTIQRTEQRDSAMYRCASSLYTEMNTEAFFGQGTRLTVV.

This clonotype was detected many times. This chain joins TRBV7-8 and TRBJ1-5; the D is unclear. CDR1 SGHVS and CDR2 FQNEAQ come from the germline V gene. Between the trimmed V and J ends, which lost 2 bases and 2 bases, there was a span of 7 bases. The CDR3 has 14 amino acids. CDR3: CASSLTRGNQPQHF. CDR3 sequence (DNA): TGTGCCAGCAGCTTAACCAGAGGCAATCAGCCCCAGCATTTT.

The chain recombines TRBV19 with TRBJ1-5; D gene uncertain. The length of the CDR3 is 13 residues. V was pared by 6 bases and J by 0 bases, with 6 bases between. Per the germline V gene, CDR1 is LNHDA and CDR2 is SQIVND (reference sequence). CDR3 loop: CASSKNSNQPQHF. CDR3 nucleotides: TGTGCCAGTAGCAAAAATAGCAATCAGCCCCAGCATTTT.

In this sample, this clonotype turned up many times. CDR3 residues: CASSPVRTGQPQHF. CDR3 DNA: TGTGCCAGCTCACCCGTGAGAACAGGTCAGCCCCAGCATTTT. This chain links TRBV18 with TRBJ1-5, with D possibly matching TRBD1 (5 bases). The CDR3 sequence is 14 residues long. Germline lookup yields CDR1 KGHSH and CDR2 LQKENI. V shed 3 bases and J shed 6 bases, with 12 bases lying between them.

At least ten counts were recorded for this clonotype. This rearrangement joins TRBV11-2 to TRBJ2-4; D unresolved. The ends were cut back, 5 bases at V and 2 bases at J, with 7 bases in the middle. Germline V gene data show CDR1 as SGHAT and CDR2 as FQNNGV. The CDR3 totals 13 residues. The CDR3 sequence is CASSRPPKNIQYF. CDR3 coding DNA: TGTGCCAGCAGCAGACCGCCCAAAAACATTCAGTACTTC.

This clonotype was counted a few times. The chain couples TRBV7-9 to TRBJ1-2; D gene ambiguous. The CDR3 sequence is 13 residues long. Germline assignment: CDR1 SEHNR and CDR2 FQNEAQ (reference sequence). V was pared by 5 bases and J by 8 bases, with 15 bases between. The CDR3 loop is CASSENAPRGYTF. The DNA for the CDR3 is TGTGCCAGCAGCGAAAATGCCCCACGGGGCTACACCTTC. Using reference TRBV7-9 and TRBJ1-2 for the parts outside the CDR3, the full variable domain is DTGVSQNPRHKITKRGQNVTFRCDPISEHNRLYWYRQTLGQGPEFLTYFQNEAQLEKSRLLSDRFSAERPKGSFSTLEIQRTEQGDSAMYLCASSENAPRGYTFGSGTRLTVV.

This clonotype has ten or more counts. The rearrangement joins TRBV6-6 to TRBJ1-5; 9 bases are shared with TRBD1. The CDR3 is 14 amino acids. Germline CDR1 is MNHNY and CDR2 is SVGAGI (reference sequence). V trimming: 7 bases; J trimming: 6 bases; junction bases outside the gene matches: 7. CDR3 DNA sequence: TGTGCCAGCAAAGTACAGGGGGCACGTCAGCCCCAGCATTTT. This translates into CASKVQGARQPQHF.

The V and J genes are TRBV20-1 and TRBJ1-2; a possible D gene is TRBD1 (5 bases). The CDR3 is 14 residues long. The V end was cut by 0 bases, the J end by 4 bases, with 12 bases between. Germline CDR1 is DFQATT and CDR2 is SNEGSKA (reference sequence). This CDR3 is CSARDPGGTYGYTF. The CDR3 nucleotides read TGCAGTGCTAGAGACCCTGGAGGGACCTATGGCTACACCTTC.

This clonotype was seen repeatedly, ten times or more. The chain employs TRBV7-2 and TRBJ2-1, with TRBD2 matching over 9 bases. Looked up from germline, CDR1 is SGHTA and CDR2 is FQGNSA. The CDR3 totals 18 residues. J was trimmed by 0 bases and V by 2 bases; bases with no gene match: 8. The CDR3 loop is CASSLQASGASSYNEQFF. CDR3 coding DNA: TGTGCCAGCAGCTTACAGGCTAGCGGGGCCAGCTCCTACAATGAGCAGTTCTTC.

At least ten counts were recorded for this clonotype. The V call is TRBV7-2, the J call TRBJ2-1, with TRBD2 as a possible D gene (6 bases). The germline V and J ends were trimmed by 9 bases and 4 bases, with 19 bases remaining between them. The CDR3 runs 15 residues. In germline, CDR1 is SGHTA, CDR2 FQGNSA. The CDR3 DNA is TGTGCCAGTTTACCATCGCCGGGACTTTACAATGAGCAGTTCTTC. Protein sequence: CASLPSPGLYNEQFF.

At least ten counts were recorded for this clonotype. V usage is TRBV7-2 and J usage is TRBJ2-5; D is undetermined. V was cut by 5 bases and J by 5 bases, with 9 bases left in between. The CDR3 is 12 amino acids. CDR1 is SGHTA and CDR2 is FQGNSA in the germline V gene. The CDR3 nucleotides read TGTGCCAGCAGCATCGCCCGGGAGACCCAGTACTTC. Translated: CASSIARETQYF. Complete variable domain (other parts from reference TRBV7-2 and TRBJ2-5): GAGVSQSPSNKVTEKGKDVELRCDPISGHTALYWYRQSLGQGLEFLIYFQGNSAPDKSGLPSDRFSAERTGGSVSTLTIQRTQQEDSAVYLCASSIARETQYFGPGTRLLVL.

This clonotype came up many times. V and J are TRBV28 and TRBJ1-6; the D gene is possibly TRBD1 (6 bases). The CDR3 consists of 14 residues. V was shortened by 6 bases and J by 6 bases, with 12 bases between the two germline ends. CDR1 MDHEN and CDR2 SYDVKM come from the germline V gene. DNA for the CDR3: TGTGCCAGCAGGAACAGGGTCCGTAATTCACCCCTCCACTTT. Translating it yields CASRNRVRNSPLHF.

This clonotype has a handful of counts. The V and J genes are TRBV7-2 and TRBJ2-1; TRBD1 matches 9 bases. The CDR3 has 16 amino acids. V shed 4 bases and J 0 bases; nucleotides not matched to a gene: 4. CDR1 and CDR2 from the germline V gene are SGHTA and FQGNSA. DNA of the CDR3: TGTGCCAGCAGCTGGGACAGGGATAGCTCCTACAATGAGCAGTTCTTC. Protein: CASSWDRDSSYNEQFF.

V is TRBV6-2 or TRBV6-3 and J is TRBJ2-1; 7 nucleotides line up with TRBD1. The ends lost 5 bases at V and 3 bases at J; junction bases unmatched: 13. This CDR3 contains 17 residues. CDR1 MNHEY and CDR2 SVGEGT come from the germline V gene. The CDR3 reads CASSNRRTGRLYNEQFF. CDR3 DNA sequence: TGTGCCAGCAGTAACCGGCGGACAGGTCGACTCTACAATGAGCAGTTCTTC.

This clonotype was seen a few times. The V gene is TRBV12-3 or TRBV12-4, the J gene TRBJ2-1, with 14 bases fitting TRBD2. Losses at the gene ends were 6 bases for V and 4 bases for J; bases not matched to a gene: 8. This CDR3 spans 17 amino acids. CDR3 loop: CASSPTSGGAKYNEQFF. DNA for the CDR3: TGTGCCAGCAGCCCGACTAGCGGGGGGGCAAAGTACAATGAGCAGTTCTTC.

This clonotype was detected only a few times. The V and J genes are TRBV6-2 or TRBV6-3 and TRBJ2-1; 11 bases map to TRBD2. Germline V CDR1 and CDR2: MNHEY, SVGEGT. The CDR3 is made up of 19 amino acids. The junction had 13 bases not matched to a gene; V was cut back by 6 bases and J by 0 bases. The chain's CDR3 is CASRAASGRIRSSYNEQFF. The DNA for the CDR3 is TGTGCCAGCAGGGCGGCTAGCGGGAGGATCCGGAGCTCCTACAATGAGCAGTTCTTC.

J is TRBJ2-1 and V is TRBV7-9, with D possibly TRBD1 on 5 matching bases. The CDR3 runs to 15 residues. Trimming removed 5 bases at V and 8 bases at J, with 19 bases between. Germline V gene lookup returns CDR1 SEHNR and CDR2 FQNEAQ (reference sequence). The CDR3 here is CASSQGRVEVHEQFF. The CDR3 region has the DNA TGTGCCAGCAGCCAGGGTAGGGTTGAGGTCCATGAGCAGTTCTTC.

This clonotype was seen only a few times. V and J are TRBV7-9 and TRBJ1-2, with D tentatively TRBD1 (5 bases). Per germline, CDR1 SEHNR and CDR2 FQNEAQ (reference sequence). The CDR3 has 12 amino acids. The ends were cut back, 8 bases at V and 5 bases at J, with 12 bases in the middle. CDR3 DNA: TGTGCCAGCGTCTCGGGACGGTATGGCTACACCTTC. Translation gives CASVSGRYGYTF.

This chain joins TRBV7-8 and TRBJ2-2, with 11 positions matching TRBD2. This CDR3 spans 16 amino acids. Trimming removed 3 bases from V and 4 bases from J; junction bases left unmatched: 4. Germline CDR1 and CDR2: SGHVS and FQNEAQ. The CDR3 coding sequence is TGTGCCAGCAGCTTGTTAGCGGGAGGGCCCACCGGGGAGCTGTTTTTT. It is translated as CASSLLAGGPTGELFF.

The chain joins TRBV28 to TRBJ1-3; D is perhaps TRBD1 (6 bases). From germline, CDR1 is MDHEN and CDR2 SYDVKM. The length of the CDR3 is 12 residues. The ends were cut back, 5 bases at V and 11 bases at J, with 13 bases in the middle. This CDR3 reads CASSAGGHPIYF. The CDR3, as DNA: TGTGCCAGCAGTGCGGGGGGGCACCCCATATATTTT.

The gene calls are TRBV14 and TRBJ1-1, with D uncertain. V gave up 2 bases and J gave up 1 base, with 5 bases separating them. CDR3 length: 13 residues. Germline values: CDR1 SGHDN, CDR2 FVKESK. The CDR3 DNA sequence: TGTGCCAGCAGCCAATTCGCGAACACTGAAGCTTTCTTT. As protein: CASSQFANTEAFF.

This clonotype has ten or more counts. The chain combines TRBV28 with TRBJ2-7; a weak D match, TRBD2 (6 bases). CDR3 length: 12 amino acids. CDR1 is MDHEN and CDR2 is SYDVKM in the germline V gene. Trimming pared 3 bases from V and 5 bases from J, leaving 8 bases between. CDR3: CASSFRRDEQYF. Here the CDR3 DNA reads TGTGCCAGCAGTTTTCGGAGGGACGAGCAGTACTTC.

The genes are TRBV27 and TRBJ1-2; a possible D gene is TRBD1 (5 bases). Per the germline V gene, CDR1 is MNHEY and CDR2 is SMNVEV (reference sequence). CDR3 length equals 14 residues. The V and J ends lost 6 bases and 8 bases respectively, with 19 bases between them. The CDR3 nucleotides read TGTGCCAGCAGGCCGGGACCCCAGCTAGGGGGCTACACCTTC. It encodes CASRPGPQLGGYTF.

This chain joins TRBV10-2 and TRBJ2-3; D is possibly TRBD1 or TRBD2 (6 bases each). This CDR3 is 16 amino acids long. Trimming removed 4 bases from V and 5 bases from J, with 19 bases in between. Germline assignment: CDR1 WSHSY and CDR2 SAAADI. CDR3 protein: CASSGPPGGRKDTQYF. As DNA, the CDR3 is TGCGCCAGCAGTGGACCCCCCGGGGGCCGGAAAGATACGCAGTATTTT.

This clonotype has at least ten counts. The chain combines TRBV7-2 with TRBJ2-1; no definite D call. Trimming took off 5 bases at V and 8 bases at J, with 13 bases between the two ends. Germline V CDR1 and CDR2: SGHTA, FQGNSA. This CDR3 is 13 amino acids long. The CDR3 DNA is TGTGCCAGCAGCACAAGTTCCGGCGATGAGCAGTTCTTC. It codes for CASSTSSGDEQFF.

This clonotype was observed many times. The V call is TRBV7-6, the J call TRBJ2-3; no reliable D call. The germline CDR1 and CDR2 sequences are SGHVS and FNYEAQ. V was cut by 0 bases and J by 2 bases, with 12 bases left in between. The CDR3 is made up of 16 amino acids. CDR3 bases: TGTGCCAGCAGCTTAGCGTCTAACCCCTACACAGATACGCAGTATTTT. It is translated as CASSLASNPYTDTQYF.

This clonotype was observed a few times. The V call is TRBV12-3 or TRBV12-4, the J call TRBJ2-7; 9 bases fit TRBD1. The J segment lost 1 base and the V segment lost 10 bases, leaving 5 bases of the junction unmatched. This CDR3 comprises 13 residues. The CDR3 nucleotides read TGTGCCACCGGGACAGGGTTATCCTACGAGCAGTACTTC. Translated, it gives CATGTGLSYEQYF.

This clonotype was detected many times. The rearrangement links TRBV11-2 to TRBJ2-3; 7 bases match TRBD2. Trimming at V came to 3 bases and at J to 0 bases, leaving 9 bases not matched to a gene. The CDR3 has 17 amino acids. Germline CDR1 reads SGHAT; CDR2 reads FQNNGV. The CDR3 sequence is CASSFGGSFTSTDTQYF. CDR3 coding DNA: TGTGCCAGCAGCTTCGGCGGGAGCTTCACTAGCACAGATACGCAGTATTTT. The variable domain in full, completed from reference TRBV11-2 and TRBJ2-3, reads EAGVAQSPRYKIIEKRQSVAFWCNPISGHATLYWYQQILGQGPKLLIQFQNNGVVDDSQLPKDRFSAERLKGVDSTLKIQPAKLEDSAVYLCASSFGGSFTSTDTQYFGPGTRLTVL.

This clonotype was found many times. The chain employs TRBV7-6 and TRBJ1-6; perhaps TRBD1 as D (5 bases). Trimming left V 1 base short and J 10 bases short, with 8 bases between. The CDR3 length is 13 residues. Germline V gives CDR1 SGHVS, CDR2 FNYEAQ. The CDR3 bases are TGTGCCAGCAGCTTAGACAGGACCTCACCCCTCCACTTT. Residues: CASSLDRTSPLHF. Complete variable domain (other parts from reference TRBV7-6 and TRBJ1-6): GAGVSQSPRYKVTKRGQDVALRCDPISGHVSLYWYRQALGQGPEFLTYFNYEAQQDKSGLPNDRFSAERPEGSISTLTIQRTEQRDSAMYRCASSLDRTSPLHFGNGTRLTVT.